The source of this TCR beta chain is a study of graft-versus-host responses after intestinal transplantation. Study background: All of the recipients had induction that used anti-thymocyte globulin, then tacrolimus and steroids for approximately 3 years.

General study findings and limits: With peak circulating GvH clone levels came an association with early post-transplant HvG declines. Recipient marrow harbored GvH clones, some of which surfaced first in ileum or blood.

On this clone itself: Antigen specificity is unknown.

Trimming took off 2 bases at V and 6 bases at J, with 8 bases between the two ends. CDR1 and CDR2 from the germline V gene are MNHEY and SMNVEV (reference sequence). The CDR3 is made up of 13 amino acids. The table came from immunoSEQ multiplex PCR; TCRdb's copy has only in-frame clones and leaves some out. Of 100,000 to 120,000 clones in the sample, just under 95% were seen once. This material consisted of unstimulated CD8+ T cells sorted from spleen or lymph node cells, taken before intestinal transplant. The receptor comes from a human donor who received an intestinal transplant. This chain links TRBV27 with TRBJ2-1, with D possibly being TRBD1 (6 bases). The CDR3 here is CASSLNRANEQFF. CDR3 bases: TGTGCCAGCAGTTTAAACAGGGCCAATGAGCAGTTCTTC.